This T cell receptor (beta chain) derives from a study of Graves' ophthalmopathy and Graves' hyperthyroidism. Amplified TCR beta CDR3 regions were obtained using RNA transcripts as template. The first round was an RT-PCR with HTBI primers, and the second round was a multiplex PCR. Each CDR3 protein gets one entry after TCRdb re-called the multiplex PCR reads with MiXCR. This table has about 640,000 distinct CDR3 sequences, over 40% appearing once. This clonotype has a count of ten or more. Looked up from germline, CDR1 is SGHRS and CDR2 is YFSETQ. The CDR3 has 13 residues. The ends were cut back, 2 bases at V and 7 bases at J, with 12 bases in the middle. Additional autoimmune diseases, uncontrolled infections, pregnancy or lactation disqualified patients.

The chain combines TRBV5-1 with TRBJ1-1; tentative D call: TRBD1 (6 bases). This clonotype was sampled from an adult man with Graves' ophthalmopathy. What was sequenced was peripheral blood. CDR3 region: CASSFSRGGEAFF. For the CDR3, the DNA is TGCGCCAGCAGCTTCTCCAGGGGTGGTGAAGCTTTCTTT.